This T cell receptor beta chain is from a study of PD-L1 blockade in urothelial cancer. General observations from the study: Pretreatment peripheral blood TCR clonality that fell below the median predicted better survival among the patients studied.

Germline V gene data show CDR1 as SNHLY and CDR2 as FYNNEI. Trimming took 5 bases from V and 8 from J, leaving 15 bases between them. The CDR3 contains 14 residues. The sample holds a few counts of this clone. What it recognizes is unknown. Here immunoSEQ multiplex PCR was the method, and the copy in TCRdb shows in-frame clones only, minus some. The profile covers some 29,000 clones, with around 86% appearing a single time and 1.8% taken by the ten largest. The chain joins TRBV2 to TRBJ1-4, with a possible D match to TRBD1 (5 bases). The receptor comes from a man in his fifties or sixties with urothelial cancer. The specimen was PBMCs, collected around atezolizumab (anti-PD-L1) treatment. The CDR3 protein is CASSRRGADEKLFF. The CDR3 DNA reads as TGTGCCAGCAGTAGAAGGGGTGCGGACGAAAAACTGTTTTTT.